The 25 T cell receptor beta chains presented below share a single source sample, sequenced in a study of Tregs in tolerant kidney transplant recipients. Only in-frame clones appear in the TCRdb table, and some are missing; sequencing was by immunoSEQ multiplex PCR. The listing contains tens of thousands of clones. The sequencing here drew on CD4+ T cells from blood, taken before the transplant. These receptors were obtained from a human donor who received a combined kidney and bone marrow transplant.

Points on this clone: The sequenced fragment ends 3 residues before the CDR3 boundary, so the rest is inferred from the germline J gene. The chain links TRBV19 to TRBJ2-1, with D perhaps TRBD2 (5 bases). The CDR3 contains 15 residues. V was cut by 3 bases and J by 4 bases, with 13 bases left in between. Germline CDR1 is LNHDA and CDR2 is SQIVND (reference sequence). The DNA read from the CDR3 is TGTGCCAGTAGTATGGGGTCGGGGTTTTACAATGAG. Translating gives CASSMGSGFYNE. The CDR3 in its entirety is CASSMGSGFYNEQFF.

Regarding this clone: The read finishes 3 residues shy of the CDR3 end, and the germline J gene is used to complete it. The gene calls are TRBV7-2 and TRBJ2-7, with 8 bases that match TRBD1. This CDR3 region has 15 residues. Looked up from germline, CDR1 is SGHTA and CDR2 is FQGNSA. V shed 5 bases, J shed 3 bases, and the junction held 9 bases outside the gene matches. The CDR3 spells CASSRRVDRVYEQYF. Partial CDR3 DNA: TGTGCCAGCAGCCGAAGAGTGGACAGGGTCTACGAG. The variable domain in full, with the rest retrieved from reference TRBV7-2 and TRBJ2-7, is GAGVSQSPSNKVTEKGKDVELRCDPISGHTALYWYRQSLGQGLEFLIYFQGNSAPDKSGLPSDRFSAERTGGSVSTLTIQRTQQEDSAVYLCASSRRVDRVYEQYFGPGTRLTVT.

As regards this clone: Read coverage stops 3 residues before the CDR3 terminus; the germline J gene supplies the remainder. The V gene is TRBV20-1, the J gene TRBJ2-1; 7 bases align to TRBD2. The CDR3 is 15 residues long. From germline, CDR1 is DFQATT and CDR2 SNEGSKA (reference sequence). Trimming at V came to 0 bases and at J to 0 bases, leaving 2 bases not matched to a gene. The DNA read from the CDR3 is TGCAGTGCTAGAGATCCGGGGGGCTCCTACAATGAG. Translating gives CSARDPGGSYNE. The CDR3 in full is CSARDPGGSYNEQFF.

The covered CDR3 bases are TGCAGTGCTAGGAGGCAGGGTGGAAAA. Protein sequence: CSARRQGGK. From start to end, the CDR3 is CSARRQGGKLFF. The V gene is TRBV20-1, the J gene TRBJ1-4, with TRBD1 as a possible D gene (5 bases). The read ends 3 residues early relative to the CDR3; the germline J gene fills the gap. There are 12 residues in the CDR3. Between the trimmed V and J ends, which lost 3 bases and 10 bases, there was a span of 12 bases. The germline V gene encodes CDR1 DFQATT and CDR2 SNEGSKA (reference sequence).

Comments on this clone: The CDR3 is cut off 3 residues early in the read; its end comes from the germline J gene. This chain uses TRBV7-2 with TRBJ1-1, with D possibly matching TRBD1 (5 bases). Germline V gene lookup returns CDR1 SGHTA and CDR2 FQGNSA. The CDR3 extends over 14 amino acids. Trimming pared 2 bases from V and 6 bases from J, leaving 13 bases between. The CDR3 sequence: CASSLKGIGAEAFF. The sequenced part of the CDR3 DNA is TGTGCCAGCAGCTTAAAAGGGATAGGGGCTGAA. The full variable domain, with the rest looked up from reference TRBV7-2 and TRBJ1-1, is GAGVSQSPSNKVTEKGKDVELRCDPISGHTALYWYRQSLGQGLEFLIYFQGNSAPDKSGLPSDRFSAERTGGSVSTLTIQRTQQEDSAVYLCASSLKGIGAEAFFGQGTRLTVV.

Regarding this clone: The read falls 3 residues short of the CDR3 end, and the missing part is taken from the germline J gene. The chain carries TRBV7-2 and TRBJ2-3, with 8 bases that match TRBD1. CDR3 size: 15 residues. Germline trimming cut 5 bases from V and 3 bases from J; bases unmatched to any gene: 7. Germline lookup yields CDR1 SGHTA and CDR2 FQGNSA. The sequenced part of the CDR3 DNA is TGTGCCAGCAGCCCTCGGACAGGGAGAACAGATACG. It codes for CASSPRTGRTDT. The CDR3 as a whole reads CASSPRTGRTDTQYF.

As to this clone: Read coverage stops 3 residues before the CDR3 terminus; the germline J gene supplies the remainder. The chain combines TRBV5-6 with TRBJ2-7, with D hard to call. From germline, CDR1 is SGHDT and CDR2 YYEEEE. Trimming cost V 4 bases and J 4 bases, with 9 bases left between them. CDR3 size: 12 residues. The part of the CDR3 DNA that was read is TGTGCCAGCAGCCGCTCCACATACGAG. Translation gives CASSRSTYE. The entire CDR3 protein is CASSRSTYEQYF.

CDR3 loop: CAWFRRTGELFF. The CDR3 DNA, read in part, is TGTGCCTGGTTTAGGCGGACCGGGGAG. The rearrangement links TRBV30 to TRBJ2-2; D ambiguous. Read data end 3 residues before the CDR3 end; the end is taken from the germline J gene. The germline V gene encodes CDR1 GTSNPN and CDR2 SVGIG (reference sequence). CDR3 length: 12 residues. The germline V and J ends were trimmed by 5 bases and 5 bases, with 9 bases remaining between them. Looking up the rest from reference TRBV30 and TRBJ2-2 gives the full variable domain: SQTIHQWPATLVQPVGSPLSLECTVEGTSNPNLYWYRQAAGRGLQLLFYSVGIGQISSEVPQNLSASRPQDRQFILSSKKLLLSDSGFYLCAWFRRTGELFFGEGSRLTVL.

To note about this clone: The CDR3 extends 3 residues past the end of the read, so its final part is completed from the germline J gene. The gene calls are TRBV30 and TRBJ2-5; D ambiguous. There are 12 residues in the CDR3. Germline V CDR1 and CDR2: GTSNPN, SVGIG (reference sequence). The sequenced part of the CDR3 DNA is TGTGCTTGCCAAACTGGGCCTGAGACC. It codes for CACQTGPET. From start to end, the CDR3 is CACQTGPETQYF.

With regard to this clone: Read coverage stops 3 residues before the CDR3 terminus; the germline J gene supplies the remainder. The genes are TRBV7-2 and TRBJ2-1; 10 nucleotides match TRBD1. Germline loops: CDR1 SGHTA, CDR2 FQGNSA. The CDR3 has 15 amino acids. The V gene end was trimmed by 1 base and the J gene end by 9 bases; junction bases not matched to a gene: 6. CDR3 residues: CASSLVGTGVSEQFF. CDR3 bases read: TGTGCCAGCAGCTTAGTAGGGACAGGGGTTTCTGAG.

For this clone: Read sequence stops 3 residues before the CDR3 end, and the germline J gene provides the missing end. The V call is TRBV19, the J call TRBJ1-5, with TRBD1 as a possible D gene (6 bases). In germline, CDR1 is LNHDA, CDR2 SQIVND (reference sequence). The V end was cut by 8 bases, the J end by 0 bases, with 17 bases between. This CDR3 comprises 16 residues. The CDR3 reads CASDQYGGLSNQPQHF. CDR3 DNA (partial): TGTGCCAGTGATCAATACGGGGGGCTTAGCAATCAGCCC.

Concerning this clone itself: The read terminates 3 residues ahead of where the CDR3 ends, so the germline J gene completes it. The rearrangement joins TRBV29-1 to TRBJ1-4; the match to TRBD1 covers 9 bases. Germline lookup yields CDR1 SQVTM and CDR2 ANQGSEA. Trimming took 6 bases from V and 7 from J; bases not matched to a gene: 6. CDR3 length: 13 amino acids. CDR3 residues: CSVTGTGFEKLFF. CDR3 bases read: TGCAGCGTCACCGGGACAGGGTTTGAAAAA.

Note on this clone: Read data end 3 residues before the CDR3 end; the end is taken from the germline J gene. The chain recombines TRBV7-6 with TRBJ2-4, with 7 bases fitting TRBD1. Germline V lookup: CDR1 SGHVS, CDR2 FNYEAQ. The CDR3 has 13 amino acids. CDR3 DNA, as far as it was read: TGTGCCAGCAGCGCCGACAGGGCGGAGAGT. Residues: CASSADRAES. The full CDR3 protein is CASSADRAESQYF.

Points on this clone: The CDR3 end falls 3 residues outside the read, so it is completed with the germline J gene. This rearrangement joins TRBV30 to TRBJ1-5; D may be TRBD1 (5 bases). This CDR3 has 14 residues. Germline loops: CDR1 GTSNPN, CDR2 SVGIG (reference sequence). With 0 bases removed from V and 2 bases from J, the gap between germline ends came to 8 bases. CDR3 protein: CAWSVQGRNQPQHF. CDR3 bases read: TGTGCCTGGAGTGTCCAGGGTCGCAATCAGCCC. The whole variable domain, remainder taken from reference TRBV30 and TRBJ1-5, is SQTIHQWPATLVQPVGSPLSLECTVEGTSNPNLYWYRQAAGRGLQLLFYSVGIGQISSEVPQNLSASRPQDRQFILSSKKLLLSDSGFYLCAWSVQGRNQPQHFGDGTRLSIL.

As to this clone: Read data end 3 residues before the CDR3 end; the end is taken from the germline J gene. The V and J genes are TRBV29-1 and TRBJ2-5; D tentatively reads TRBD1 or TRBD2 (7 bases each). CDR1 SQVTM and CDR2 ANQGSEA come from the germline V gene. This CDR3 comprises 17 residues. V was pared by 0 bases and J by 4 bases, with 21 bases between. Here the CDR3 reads CSVEDQGEGALIETQYF. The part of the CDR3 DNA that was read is TGCAGCGTTGAAGATCAAGGGGAGGGGGCGCTAATAGAGACC.

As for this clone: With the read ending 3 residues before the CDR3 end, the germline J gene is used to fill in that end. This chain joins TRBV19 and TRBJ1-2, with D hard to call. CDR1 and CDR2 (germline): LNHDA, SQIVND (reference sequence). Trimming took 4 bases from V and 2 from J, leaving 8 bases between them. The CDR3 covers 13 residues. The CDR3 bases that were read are TGTGCCAGTAGTAGCCACAAGAACTATGGC. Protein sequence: CASSSHKNYG. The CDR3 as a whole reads CASSSHKNYGYTF.

CDR3 DNA, as far as it was read: TGTGCCAGTAGCCGGCCCGGCGGGGGGGACTACTATGGC. This codes for CASSRPGGGDYYG. The full CDR3 reads CASSRPGGGDYYGYTF. J is TRBJ1-2 and V is TRBV19; the D gene is possibly TRBD1 (5 bases). The read is 3 residues too short to cover the CDR3 end, so that end is filled in from the germline J gene. Trimming cost V 6 bases and J 3 bases, with 20 bases left between them. Germline assignment: CDR1 LNHDA and CDR2 SQIVND (reference sequence). This CDR3 region has 16 residues.

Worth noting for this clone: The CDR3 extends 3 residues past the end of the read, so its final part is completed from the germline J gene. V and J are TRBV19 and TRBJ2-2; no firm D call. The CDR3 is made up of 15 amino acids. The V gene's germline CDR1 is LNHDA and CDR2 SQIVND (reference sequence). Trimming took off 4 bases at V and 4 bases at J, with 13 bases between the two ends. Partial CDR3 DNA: TGTGCCAGTAGTAGTCCTCACAAGAGCACCGGGGAG. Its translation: CASSSPHKSTGE. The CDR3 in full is CASSSPHKSTGELFF.

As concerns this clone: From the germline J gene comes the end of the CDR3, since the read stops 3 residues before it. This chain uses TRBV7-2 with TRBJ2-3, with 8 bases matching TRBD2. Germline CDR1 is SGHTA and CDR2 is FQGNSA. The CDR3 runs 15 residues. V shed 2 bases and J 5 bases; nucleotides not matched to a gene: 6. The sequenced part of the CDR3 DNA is TGTGCCAGCAGCTTAAGCGGGAGAGCCGAAGATACG. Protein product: CASSLSGRAEDT. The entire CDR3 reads CASSLSGRAEDTQYF.

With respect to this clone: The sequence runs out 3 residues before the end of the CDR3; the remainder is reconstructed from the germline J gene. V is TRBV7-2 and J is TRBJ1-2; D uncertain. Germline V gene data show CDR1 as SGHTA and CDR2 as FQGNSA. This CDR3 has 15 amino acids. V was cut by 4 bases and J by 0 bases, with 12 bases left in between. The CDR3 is CASSSGGGANYGYTF. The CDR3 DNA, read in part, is TGTGCCAGCAGCTCGGGCGGCGGGGCTAACTATGGC.

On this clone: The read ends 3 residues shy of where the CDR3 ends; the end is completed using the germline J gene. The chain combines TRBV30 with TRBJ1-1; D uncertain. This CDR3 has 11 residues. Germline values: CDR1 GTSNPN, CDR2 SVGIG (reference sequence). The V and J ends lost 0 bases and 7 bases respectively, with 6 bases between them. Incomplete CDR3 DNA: TGTGCCTGGAGTGTTCGTAATGAA. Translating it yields CAWSVRNE. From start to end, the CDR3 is CAWSVRNEAFF. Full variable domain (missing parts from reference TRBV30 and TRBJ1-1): SQTIHQWPATLVQPVGSPLSLECTVEGTSNPNLYWYRQAAGRGLQLLFYSVGIGQISSEVPQNLSASRPQDRQFILSSKKLLLSDSGFYLCAWSVRNEAFFGQGTRLTVV.

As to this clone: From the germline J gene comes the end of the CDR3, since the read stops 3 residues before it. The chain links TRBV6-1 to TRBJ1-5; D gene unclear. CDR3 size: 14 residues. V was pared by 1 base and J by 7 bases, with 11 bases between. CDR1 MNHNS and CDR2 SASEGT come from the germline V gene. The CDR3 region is CASSEGLDHQPQHF. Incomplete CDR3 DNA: TGTGCCAGCAGTGAAGGTTTAGATCACCAGCCC.

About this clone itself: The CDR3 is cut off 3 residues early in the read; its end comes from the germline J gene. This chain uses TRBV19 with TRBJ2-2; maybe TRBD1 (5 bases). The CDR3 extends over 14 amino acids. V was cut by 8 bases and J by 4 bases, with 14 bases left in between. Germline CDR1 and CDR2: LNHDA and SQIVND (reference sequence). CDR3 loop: CASGEQAVTGELFF. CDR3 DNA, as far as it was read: TGTGCCAGTGGGGAACAGGCTGTCACCGGGGAG.

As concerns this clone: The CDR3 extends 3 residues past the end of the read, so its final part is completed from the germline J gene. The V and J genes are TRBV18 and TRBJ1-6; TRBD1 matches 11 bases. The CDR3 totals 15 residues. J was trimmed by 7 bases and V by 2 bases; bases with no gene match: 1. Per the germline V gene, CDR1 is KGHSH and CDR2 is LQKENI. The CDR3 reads CASSPRTGGNSPLHF. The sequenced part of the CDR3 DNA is TGTGCCAGCTCACCAAGGACAGGGGGCAATTCACCC.

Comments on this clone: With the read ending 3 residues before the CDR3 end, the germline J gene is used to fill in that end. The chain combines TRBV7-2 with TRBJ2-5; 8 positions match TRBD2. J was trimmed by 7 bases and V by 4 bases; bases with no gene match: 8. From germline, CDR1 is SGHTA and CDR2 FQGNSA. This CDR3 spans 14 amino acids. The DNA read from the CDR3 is TGTGCCAGCAGCTCCCGGGGGGGTTTAGGGACC. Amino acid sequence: CASSSRGGLGT. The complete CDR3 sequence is CASSSRGGLGTQYF.